Presented here are 5 T cell receptor beta chains from one specimen sequenced in a study of OX40 agonist ivuxolimab in advanced cancers. This table comes from immunoSEQ multiplex PCR, and its TCRdb copy is limited to in-frame clones, with some not included. The sample lists about 36,000 clones; over 65% were seen once. The sample here was CD4+ or CD8+ T cells sorted from blood, taken in a trial of the OX40 agonist ivuxolimab. The source of these receptors is an adult with an advanced solid tumor such as melanoma, head and neck, liver or kidney cancer.

This chain uses TRBV28 with TRBJ2-2; TRBD2 agrees at 8 bases. The CDR3 contains 17 residues. V shed 5 bases, J shed 6 bases, and the junction held 14 bases outside the gene matches. Per the germline V gene, CDR1 is MDHEN and CDR2 is SYDVKM. The CDR3 region has the DNA TGTGCCAGCAGTCTTTCGGGAAAAAGCGGGGGATCCGGGGAGCTGTTTTTT. Translating it yields CASSLSGKSGGSGELFF.

This clone was picked up a small number of times. The V and J genes are TRBV2 and TRBJ1-2, with D perhaps TRBD1 (6 bases). Germline loops: CDR1 SNHLY, CDR2 FYNNEI. This CDR3 region has 11 residues. Trimming removed 7 bases at V and 6 bases at J, with 9 bases between. CDR3 nucleotides: TGTGCCAGCACAGGGGATCATGGCTACACCTTC. Residues: CASTGDHGYTF.

Here the CDR3 reads CASSLGSRIGQFF. The CDR3 nucleotides are TGTGCCAGCAGCTTAGGTTCGCGTATCGGGCAGTTCTTC. The chain is built from TRBV5-4 and TRBJ2-1; unclear D gene. The V gene lost 2 bases and the J gene lost 12 bases, with 15 bases spanning the gap. From germline, CDR1 is SGHNT and CDR2 YYREEE (reference sequence). The CDR3 runs to 13 residues. Full variable domain (missing parts from reference TRBV5-4 and TRBJ2-1): ETGVTQSPTHLIKTRGQQVTLRCSSQSGHNTVSWYQQALGQGPQFIFQYYREEENGRGNFPPRFSGLQFPNYSSELNVNALELDDSALYLCASSLGSRIGQFFGPGTRLTVL.

The chain uses TRBV19 and TRBJ2-3; D may be TRBD2 (7 bases). In germline, CDR1 is LNHDA, CDR2 SQIVND (reference sequence). CDR3 size: 15 residues. V lost 5 bases to trimming and J lost 5 bases, with 17 bases between them. The CDR3 reads CASSRTGGRIDTQYF. The CDR3 DNA is TGTGCCAGTAGTCGCACGGGGGGCCGAATAGATACGCAGTATTTT.

V is TRBV6-1 and J is TRBJ2-7; D is ambiguous. Between the trimmed V and J ends, which lost 6 bases and 8 bases, there was a span of 5 bases. This CDR3 has 9 amino acids. From germline, CDR1 is MNHNS and CDR2 SASEGT. The CDR3 spells CASSTKQYF. CDR3 nucleotide sequence: TGTGCCAGCAGCACTAAGCAGTACTTC.